Here is one T cell receptor (beta chain) with its context. Its antigen is still unknown. The data were taken from a study of T cell responses to AZD1222 COVID-19 vaccine. Study-level points and caveats: The repertoires were collected only after the peak T cell response.

Generated by immunoSEQ multiplex PCR, the TCRdb table keeps only in-frame clones and is missing some. Of 200,000 or so clones listed, about 94% are singletons. V shed 4 bases and J 1 base; nucleotides not matched to a gene: 3. The CDR3 has 15 residues. In germline, CDR1 is LGHDT, CDR2 YNNKEL (reference sequence). The sequence came from an adult who received the AZD1222 COVID-19 vaccine. The V and J genes are TRBV3-1 (or the pseudogene TRBV3-2) and TRBJ2-3; TRBD2 matches at 9 bases. Specimen: peripheral blood, collected 28 days after the second AZD1222 dose. CDR3 nucleotide sequence: TGTGCCAGCAGCCTGGGACTAGCTGGCACAGATACGCAGTATTTT. This encodes CASSLGLAGTDTQYF.